This record looks at one T cell receptor beta chain sequence and its context. The antigen is undetermined. This entry comes from a study of OX40 agonist ivuxolimab in advanced cancers. The study, taken as a whole, reports: It was also the case that some nonresponders had low normalized T-cell clonal expansion.

TCRdb keeps only in-frame clones here, not all; method: immunoSEQ multiplex PCR. The table has about 81,000 clones, approximately 85% seen once. CDR1 is GTSNPN, CDR2 SVGIG, per germline (reference sequence). The CDR3 runs to 14 residues. Trimming removed 3 bases from V and 2 bases from J, with 13 bases in between. The chain recombines TRBV30 with TRBJ1-1; D gene ambiguous. The sequencing here drew on CD4+ or CD8+ T cells sorted from blood, taken in a trial of the OX40 agonist ivuxolimab. This clonotype was sampled from an adult with an advanced solid tumor such as melanoma, head and neck, liver or kidney cancer. CDR3 loop: CAWRIRNVNTEAFF. CDR3 sequence (DNA): TGTGCCTGGAGAATTCGCAACGTTAACACTGAAGCTTTCTTT.